The sequence of this T cell receptor beta chain was determined in a study of somatic mutations in cytotoxic T cells in rheumatoid arthritis. Notes on the study in general: About an eighth of the roughly 60 patients had a largest CD8+ clone above 20% of CD8+ cells.

V was shortened by 8 bases and J by 6 bases, with 16 bases between the two germline ends. This CDR3 is built from 14 residues. CDR1 ENHRY and CDR2 SYGVKD come from the germline V gene. The assay was immunoSEQ multiplex PCR, and TCRdb's table has in-frame clones only and misses some. The sample yields about 14,000 clones, over 80% seen once. About this clone itself: The antigen remains unidentified.

Sequenced input: CD4+ T cells sorted from blood. The chain recombines TRBV10-3 with TRBJ2-2; weak D call: TRBD2 (7 bases). The TCR originated in a man in his 70s with rheumatoid arthritis. The CDR3 reads CAISSRGGSGELFF. In DNA form, the CDR3 reads TGTGCCATCTCCTCAAGGGGGGGCTCCGGGGAGCTGTTTTTT.